This T cell receptor (beta chain) was captured in a study of shared clonotypes between healthy human individuals. Several immunoSEQ plates received, in even portions, the genomic DNA of each subset. As handled by the study authors: ImmunoSEQ gave junction-only sequences without quality scores, so filtering differed. The assay was immunoSEQ multiplex PCR, and TCRdb's table has in-frame clones only and misses some. The V and J calls and clone size were taken over from that table, and D and trimming were inferred from the DNA. This sample has roughly 1 million clones, with around 82% found just once. About this clone itself: Its specificity is unknown.

General study findings and limits: Exclusively blood specimens were collected; tissue repertoires likely differ. Compared with memory subsets, naive subsets generally had larger estimated richness.

The sequence derives from a man younger than 30 in good health. Some clones in this sample may be carry-over from other donors' samples. The sample comprised memory CD4+ T cells from PBMCs. Subset noted: CD45RA-negative fraction.

The CDR3 sequence is CASSMLAGGVNEQFF. In nucleotides, the CDR3 is TGTGCCAGTAGTATGTTAGCGGGAGGGGTAAATGAGCAGTTCTTC. The V call is TRBV19, the J call TRBJ2-1; 11 nucleotides line up with TRBD2. This CDR3 region has 15 residues. Germline assignment: CDR1 LNHDA and CDR2 SQIVND (reference sequence). The V segment lost 3 bases and the J segment 7 bases; nucleotides outside the gene matches: 5.